The 7 T cell receptor beta chains presented below share a single source sample, sequenced in a study of shared clonotypes between healthy human individuals. Clones were read by immunoSEQ multiplex PCR, and TCRdb kept only the in-frame ones, dropping some. The table shows 2 million to 2.5 million clones, with 80% to 95% occurring only once. The sample comprised naive CD4+ T cells from PBMCs. This sample's subset: CD45RA+ positively selected. These receptors were collected from a man younger than 35 in good health. Some clones in this sample may be carry-over from other donors' samples.

The chain employs TRBV18 and TRBJ1-3, with D possibly being TRBD1 (6 bases). This CDR3 is built from 18 residues. The V gene lost 0 bases and the J gene lost 2 bases, with 17 bases spanning the gap. Germline values: CDR1 KGHSH, CDR2 LQKENI. The CDR3 is CASSPPGGAAIAGNTIYF. The CDR3 region has the DNA TGTGCCAGCTCACCACCGGGGGGGGCCGCTATCGCTGGAAACACCATATATTTT.

The chain combines TRBV5-1 with TRBJ1-2; 7 bases agree with TRBD1. Per the germline V gene, CDR1 is SGHRS and CDR2 is YFSETQ. This CDR3 is built from 15 residues. With V trimmed by 1 base and J by 2 bases, 5 bases remained unmatched. The chain's CDR3 is CASSLFAGQNYGYTF. CDR3 coding DNA: TGCGCCAGCAGCTTGTTCGCGGGACAGAACTATGGCTACACCTTC.

The chain uses TRBV5-6 and TRBJ2-3; 12 nucleotides line up with TRBD2. The germline V gene has CDR1 SGHDT and CDR2 YYEEEE. V lost 0 bases, J lost 1 base, and 3 bases stayed unmatched. This CDR3 has 17 amino acids. CDR3 amino acids: CASSLAGTSGRTDTQYF. The CDR3 nucleotides read TGTGCCAGCAGCTTGGCCGGGACTAGCGGGCGCACAGATACGCAGTATTTT.

The V call is TRBV28, the J call TRBJ1-3, with D possibly TRBD1 on 6 matching bases. Germline V lookup: CDR1 MDHEN, CDR2 SYDVKM. V was trimmed by 7 bases and J by 0 bases, leaving 16 bases between them. This CDR3 is 16 amino acids long. In DNA form, the CDR3 reads TGTGCCAGCACCCCCGGGGGGGCGACCTCTGGAAACACCATATATTTT. This codes for CASTPGGATSGNTIYF.

The rearrangement links TRBV6-1 to TRBJ2-1, with D possibly TRBD1 on 5 matching bases. Germline V gives CDR1 MNHNS, CDR2 SASEGT. V was clipped by 3 bases and J by 6 bases, with 12 bases between them. This CDR3 comprises 14 residues. The CDR3 DNA is TGTGCCAGCAGTGAGAGACAGAAAGGCAATGAGCAGTTCTTC. The encoded protein is CASSERQKGNEQFF.

The chain couples TRBV6-5 to TRBJ2-7; possibly TRBD2 for D (6 bases). The CDR3 is 12 amino acids. The V and J ends lost 11 bases and 4 bases respectively, with 15 bases between them. CDR1 and CDR2 (germline): MNHEY, SVGAGI. The CDR3 coding sequence is TGTGCCTCCACCGGGACTCAATACGAGCAGTACTTC. Encoded protein: CASTGTQYEQYF.

This chain's CDR3 is CASSRQLQEQYF. CDR3 DNA: TGTGCCAGCAGCAGACAGTTACAGGAGCAGTACTTC. The chain carries TRBV7-8 and TRBJ2-7, with a possible D match to TRBD1 (5 bases). Germline V lookup: CDR1 SGHVS, CDR2 FQNEAQ. The CDR3 runs 12 residues. V was cut by 5 bases and J by 7 bases, with 12 bases left in between.